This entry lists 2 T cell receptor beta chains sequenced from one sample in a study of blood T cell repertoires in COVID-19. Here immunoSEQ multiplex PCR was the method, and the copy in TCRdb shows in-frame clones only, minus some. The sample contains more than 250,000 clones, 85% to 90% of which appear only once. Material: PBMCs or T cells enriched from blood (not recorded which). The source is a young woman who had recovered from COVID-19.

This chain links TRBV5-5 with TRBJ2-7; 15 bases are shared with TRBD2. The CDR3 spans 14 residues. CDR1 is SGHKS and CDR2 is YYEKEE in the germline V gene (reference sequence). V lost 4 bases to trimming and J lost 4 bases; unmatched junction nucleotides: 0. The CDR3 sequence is CASSGTSGGYEQYF. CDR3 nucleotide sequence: TGTGCCAGCAGCGGGACTAGCGGGGGGTACGAGCAGTACTTC.

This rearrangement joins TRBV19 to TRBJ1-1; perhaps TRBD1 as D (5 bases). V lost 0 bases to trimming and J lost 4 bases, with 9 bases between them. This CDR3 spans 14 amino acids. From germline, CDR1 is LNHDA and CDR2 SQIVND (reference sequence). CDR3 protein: CASSIDIRATEAFF. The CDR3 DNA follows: TGTGCCAGTAGTATAGATATCAGGGCCACTGAAGCTTTCTTT. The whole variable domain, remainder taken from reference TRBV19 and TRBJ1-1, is DGGITQSPKYLFRKEGQNVTLSCEQNLNHDAMYWYRQDPGQGLRLIYYSQIVNDFQKGDIAEGYSVSREKKESFPLTVTSAQKNPTAFYLCASSIDIRATEAFFGQGTRLTVV.